This entry features one TCR beta chain sequence. The antigen remains undetermined. These data come from a study of identifying expanded T cells in peripheral blood. The study's findings and limits: Across healthy donors, higher total template counts meant significantly greater roughly 2-week count variance.

V shed 1 base and J shed 5 bases, with 11 bases lying between them. CDR1 PRHDT and CDR2 FYEKMQ come from the germline V gene (reference sequence). The CDR3 is 14 amino acids. TCRdb's copy holds only in-frame clones and misses some; the assay was immunoSEQ multiplex PCR. Of 90,000 to 95,000 clones in the sample, 88% were seen once. The sample consisted of blood. The TCR originated in a person between 18 and 75 years old in good health. The chain has TRBV13 and TRBJ1-1; D gene unclear. The DNA for the CDR3 is TGTGCCAGCAGCTTAGTTGGAGTTCGGACTGAAGCTTTCTTT. This codes for CASSLVGVRTEAFF.